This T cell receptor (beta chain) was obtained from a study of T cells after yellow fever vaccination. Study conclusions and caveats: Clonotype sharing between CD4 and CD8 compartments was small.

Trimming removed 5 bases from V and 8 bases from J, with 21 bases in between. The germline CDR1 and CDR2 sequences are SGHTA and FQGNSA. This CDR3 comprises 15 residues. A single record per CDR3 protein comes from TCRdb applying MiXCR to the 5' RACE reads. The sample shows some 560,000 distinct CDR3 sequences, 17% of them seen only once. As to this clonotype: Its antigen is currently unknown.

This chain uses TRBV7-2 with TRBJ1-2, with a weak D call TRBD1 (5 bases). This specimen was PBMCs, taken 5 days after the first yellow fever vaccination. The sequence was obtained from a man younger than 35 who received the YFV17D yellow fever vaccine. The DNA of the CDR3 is TGTGCCAGCAGCAGGAGGGGAAGGGGAAGTGGAGGCTACACCTTC. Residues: CASSRRGRGSGGYTF.